Sequencing of this T cell receptor (beta chain) was carried out in a study of post-analysis software for immune sequencing data (dated by TCRdb to the mid-2010s). Background for the entire study: Relapsing-remitting, secondary progressive and progressive-relapsing multiple sclerosis were recorded as disease courses, and subtype annotation was lacking for some patients. The patient repertoires were set against about eleven previously published healthy control repertoires from donors whose ages ranged from roughly 6 to 27 years. A subset of samples was prepared in parallel using single-end sample barcoding, then pooled and co-amplified after Illumina adapter ligation. The investigation overall reported the following: Patients showed significantly higher frequencies than controls for roughly five TRBV segments, among them TRBV5-6, TRBV5-1 and TRBV20-1. Significantly lower normalized Chao1 diversity was found in multiple sclerosis patients than in controls, suggesting substantial peripheral T-cell clonal expansion. Strong co-clustering of samples prepared in the same batch was shown by direct clustering with F measure, prompting a batch-effect correction. The control group was slightly older than the multiple sclerosis patient group.

To demonstrate the VDJtools post-analysis software, the study profiled TCR beta repertoires from the peripheral blood of about 13 young patients with multiple sclerosis. Multiple sclerosis patients were children and adolescents aged about 6 to 17 years. From its cysteine to its phenylalanine, the CDR3 spans 18 amino acids. Left in the record is the CDR3 DNA by itself, 54 bases read in frame from the first base. Trimming takes 5 bases off V and 2 bases off J; junction bases not matched to a gene: 14. CDR1 and CDR2, looked up from the germline V gene, are SGHTA and FQGNSA. The library came from PCR. This sample was sequenced with an Illumina HiSeq 2500. Unique molecular identifiers were incorporated into TCR beta cDNA libraries to reduce PCR and sequencing biases. Approximately 500,000 cDNA molecules were obtained per 1 to 10 million input T cells, so each molecule approximated one T cell. The same protocol used for the earlier healthy control dataset was applied to prepare and sequence the patient libraries. Within a given batch, samples were prepared together, multiplexed and sequenced on the same HiSeq lane. Per the authors' processing: MIGEC was used to process the raw barcoded reads, and molecular identifier groups with only a single read were discarded before consensus assembly and CDR3 extraction. Clonotype tables were post-analysed with VDJtools, and diversity was normalized by down-sampling all datasets to the smallest sample size. Repertoire overlap clustering matched CDR3 amino acid but not nucleotide sequences to correct batch-related cross-sample contamination. The public reads were reanalyzed by TCRdb: fastp trimming at Q25, MiXCR alignment, in-frame beta chains only. Rows merge per CDR3 protein into single entries with the most common DNA and genes. For this entry, the V and J calls and clone size follow TCRdb and not the study's own pipeline. The sample has roughly 670,000 distinct CDR3 sequences on record, approximately 59% of them singletons. The ten largest clones represent roughly 10% of the sample.

Concerning this clonotype itself: Its antigen target is currently unknown. Base qualities were left out, and no much larger clone turns up one base away.

Sequenced sample: blood. The chain is made from TRBV7-2 and TRBJ2-3, with 9 junctional bases fitting TRBD1. The TCR sequence derives from a girl aged 2-10 years with multiple sclerosis. CDR3 sequence: CASSPLFEDRGYTDTQYF. In nucleotides, the sequence is TGTGCCAGCAGCCCTCTGTTTGAAGACAGGGGGTACACAGATACGCAGTATTTT.